This T cell receptor beta chain was identified in a study of T cell clones after liver transplantation. This CDR3 has 15 amino acids. Trimming took 0 bases from V and 6 from J, leaving 12 bases between them. Germline V gives CDR1 SGDLS, CDR2 YYNGEE. Repertoires were generated with immunoSEQ multiplex PCR, while TCRdb's copy carries only in-frame clones and drops some. The data show tens of thousands of clones, around 92% seen once. The V gene is TRBV9, the J gene TRBJ2-2, with no clear D. Sequenced material: CD4+ T cells from blood, taken roughly 26 months after liver transplant. The TCR was taken from a human patient who received a liver transplant. Some of the T cells might come from the graft donor. The CDR3 spells CASSVGLGVAGELFF. The DNA of the CDR3 is TGTGCCAGCAGCGTAGGGCTAGGAGTTGCCGGGGAGCTGTTTTTT. The whole variable domain, remainder taken from reference TRBV9 and TRBJ2-2, is DSGVTQTPKHLITATGQRVTLRCSPRSGDLSVYWYQQSLDQGLQFLIQYYNGEERAKGNILERFSAQQFPDLHSELNLSSLELGDSALYFCASSVGLGVAGELFFGEGSRLTVL.